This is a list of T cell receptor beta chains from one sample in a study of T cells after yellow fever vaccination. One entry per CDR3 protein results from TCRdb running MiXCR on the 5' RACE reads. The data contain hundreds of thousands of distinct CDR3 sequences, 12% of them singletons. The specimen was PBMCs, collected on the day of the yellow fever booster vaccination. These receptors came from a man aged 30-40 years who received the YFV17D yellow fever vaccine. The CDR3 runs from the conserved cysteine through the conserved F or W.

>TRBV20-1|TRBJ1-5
CSARTGNSNQPQHF
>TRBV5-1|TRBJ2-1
CASRPQTDNEQFF
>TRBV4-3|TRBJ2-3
CASSQPERRIDHTDTQYF
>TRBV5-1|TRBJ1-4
CASSSGQAANEKLFF
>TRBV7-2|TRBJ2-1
CASSLGSGMGEQFF
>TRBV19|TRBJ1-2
CATLEGQGTCYTF
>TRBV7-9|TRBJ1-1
CASSARGEGEAFF
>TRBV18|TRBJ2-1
CARAPPGLANEQFF
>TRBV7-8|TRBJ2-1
CASSSGTSRYNEQFF
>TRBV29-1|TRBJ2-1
CSVGQGEQFF
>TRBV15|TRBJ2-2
CATSRSSGTGELFF
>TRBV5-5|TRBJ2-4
CASSFSGSPEGDIQYF
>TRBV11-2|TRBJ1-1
CASSLERASNTEAFF
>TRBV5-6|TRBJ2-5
CASSHRLTGDVGETQYF
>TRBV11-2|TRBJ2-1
CASSLDRVAGVFNEQFF
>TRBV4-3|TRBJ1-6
CASSQDRGVDSPLHF
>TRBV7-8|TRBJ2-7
CASSWDRGEYEQYF
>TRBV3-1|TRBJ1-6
CASSQIFSPLHF
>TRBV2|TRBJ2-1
CASSEGLAGLGEQFF
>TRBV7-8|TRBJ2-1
CASSLASLAGGNEQFF
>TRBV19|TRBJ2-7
CASSLAGGFYEQYF
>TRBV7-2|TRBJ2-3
CASSLGDPSTQYF
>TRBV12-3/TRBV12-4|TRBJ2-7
CASWKSGTSVYEQYF
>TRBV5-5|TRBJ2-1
CASSRGLADTNEQFF
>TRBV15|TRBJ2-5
CATSKRTGFGETQYF